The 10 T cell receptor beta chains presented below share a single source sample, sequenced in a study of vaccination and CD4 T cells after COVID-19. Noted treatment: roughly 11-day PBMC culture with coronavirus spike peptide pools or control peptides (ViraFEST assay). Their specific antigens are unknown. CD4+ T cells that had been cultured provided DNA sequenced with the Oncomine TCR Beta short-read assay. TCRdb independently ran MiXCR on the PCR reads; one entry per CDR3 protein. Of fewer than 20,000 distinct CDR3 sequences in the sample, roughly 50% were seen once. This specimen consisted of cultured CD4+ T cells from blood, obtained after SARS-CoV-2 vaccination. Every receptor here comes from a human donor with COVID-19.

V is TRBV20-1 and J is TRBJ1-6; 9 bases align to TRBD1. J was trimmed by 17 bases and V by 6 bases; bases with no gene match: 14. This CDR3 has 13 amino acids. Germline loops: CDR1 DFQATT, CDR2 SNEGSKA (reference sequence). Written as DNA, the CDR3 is TGCAGTGCCATCAAACCCGGACAGGGGTTAGTCCACTTT. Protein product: CSAIKPGQGLVHF.

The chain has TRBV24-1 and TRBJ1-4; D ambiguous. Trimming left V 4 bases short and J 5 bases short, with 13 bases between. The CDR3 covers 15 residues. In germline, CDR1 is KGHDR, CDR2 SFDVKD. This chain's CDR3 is CATSDATAENEKLFF. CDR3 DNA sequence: TGTGCCACCAGTGACGCGACGGCCGAAAATGAAAAACTGTTTTTT.

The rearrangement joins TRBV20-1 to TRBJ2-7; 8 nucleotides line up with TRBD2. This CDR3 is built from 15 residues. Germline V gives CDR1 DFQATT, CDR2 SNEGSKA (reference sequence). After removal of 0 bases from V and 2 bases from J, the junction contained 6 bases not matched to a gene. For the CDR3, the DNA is TGCAGTGCTAGAGATAGGCGGACTAGCCCCTACGAGCAGTACTTC. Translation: CSARDRRTSPYEQYF.

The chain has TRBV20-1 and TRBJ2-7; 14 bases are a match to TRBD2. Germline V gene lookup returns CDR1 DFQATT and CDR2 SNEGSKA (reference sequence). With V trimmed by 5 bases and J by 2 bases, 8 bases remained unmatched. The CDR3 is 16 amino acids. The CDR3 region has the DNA TGCAGTGCTCGACATGGGACTAGCGGGGGAACCTACGAGCAGTACTTC. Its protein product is CSARHGTSGGTYEQYF.

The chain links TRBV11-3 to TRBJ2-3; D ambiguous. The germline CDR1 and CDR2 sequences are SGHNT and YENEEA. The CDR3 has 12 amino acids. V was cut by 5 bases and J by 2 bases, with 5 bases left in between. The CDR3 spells CASSRHTDTQYF. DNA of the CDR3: TGTGCCAGCAGCAGGCACACAGATACGCAGTATTTT. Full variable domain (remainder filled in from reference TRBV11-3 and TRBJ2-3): EAGVVQSPRYKIIEKKQPVAFWCNPISGHNTLYWYLQNLGQGPELLIRYENEEAVDDSQLPKDRFSAERLKGVDSTLKIQPAELGDSAVYLCASSRHTDTQYFGPGTRLTVL.

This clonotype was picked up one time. The CDR3 sequence: CSARDPGKGDYEQYF. DNA for the CDR3: TGCAGTGCTAGAGATCCGGGGAAAGGGGACTACGAGCAGTACTTC. The V and J genes are TRBV20-1 and TRBJ2-7; tentatively, D is TRBD1 or TRBD2 (5 bases each). The germline V and J ends were trimmed by 0 bases and 3 bases, with 15 bases remaining between them. The CDR3 covers 15 residues. The V gene's germline CDR1 is DFQATT and CDR2 SNEGSKA (reference sequence).

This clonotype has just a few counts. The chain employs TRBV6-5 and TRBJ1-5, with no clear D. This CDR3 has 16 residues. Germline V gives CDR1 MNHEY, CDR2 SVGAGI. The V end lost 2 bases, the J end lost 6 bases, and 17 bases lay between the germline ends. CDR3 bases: TGTGCCAGCAGTTACGAGTTACCAAAGGTTGGTCAGCCCCAGCATTTT. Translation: CASSYELPKVGQPQHF.

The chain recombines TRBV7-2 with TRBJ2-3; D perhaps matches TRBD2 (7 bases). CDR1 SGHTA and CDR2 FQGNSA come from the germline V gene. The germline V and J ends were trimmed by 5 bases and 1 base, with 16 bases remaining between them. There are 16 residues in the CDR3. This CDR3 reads CASSKRAGTRTDTQYF. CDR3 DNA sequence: TGTGCCAGCAGCAAGAGAGCGGGGACACGCACAGATACGCAGTATTTT.

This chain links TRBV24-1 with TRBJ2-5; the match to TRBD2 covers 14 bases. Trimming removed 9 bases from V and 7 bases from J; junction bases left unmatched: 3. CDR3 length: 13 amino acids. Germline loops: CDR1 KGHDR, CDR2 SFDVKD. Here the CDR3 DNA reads TGTGCCACCGCCGGGACTAGCGGGGGGACCCAGTACTTC. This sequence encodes CATAGTSGGTQYF.

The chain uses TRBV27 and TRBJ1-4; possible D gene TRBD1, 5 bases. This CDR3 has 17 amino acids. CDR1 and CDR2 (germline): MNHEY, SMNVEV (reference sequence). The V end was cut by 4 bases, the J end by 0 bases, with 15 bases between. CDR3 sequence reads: CASSSGWGVATNEKLFF. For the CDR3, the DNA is TGTGCCAGCAGTTCCGGATGGGGCGTTGCAACTAATGAAAAACTGTTTTTT.